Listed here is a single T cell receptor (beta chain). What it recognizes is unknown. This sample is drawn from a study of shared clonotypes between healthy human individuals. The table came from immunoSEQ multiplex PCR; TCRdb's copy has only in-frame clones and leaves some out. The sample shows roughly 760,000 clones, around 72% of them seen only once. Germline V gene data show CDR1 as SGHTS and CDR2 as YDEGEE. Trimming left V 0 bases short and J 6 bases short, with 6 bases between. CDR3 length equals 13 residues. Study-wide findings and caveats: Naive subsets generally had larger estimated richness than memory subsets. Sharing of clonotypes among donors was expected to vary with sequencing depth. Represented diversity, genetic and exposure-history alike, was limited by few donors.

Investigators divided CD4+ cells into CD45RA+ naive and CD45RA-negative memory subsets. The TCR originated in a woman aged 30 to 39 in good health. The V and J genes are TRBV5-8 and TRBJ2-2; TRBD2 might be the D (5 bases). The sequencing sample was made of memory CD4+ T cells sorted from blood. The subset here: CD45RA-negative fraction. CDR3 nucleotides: TGTGCCAGCAGCTTGGTGCGGGCCGGGGAGCTGTTTTTT. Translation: CASSLVRAGELFF.